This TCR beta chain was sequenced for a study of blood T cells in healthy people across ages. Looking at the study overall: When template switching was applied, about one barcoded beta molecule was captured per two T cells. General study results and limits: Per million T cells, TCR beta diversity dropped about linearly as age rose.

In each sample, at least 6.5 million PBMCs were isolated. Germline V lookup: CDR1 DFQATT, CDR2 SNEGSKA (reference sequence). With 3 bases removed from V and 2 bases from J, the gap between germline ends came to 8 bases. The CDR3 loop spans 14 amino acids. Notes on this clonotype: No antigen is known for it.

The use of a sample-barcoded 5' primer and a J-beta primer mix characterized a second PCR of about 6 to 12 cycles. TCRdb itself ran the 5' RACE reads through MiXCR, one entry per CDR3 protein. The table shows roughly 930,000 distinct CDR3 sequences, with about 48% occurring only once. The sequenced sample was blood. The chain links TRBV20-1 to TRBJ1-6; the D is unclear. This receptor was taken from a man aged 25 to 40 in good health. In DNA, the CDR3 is TGCAGTGCTAGTAACGAGGCCTATAATTCACCCCTCCACTTT. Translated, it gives CSASNEAYNSPLHF.